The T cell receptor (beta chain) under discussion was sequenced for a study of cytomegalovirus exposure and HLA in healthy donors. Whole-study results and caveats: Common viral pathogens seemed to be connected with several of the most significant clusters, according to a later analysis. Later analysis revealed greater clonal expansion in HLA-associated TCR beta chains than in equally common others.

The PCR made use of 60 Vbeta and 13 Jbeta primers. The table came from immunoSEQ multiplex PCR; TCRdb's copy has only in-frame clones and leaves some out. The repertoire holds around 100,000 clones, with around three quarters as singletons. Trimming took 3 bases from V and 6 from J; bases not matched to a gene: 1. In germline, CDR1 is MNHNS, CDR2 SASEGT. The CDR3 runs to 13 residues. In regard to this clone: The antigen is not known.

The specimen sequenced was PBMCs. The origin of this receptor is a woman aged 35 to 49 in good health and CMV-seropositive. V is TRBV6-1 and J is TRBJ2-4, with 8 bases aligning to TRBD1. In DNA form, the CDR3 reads TGTGCCAGCAGTGACGGGACAGGAAACATTCAGTACTTC. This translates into CASSDGTGNIQYF.